Listed below are T cell receptor beta chains from one sample, sequenced in a study of shared clonotypes between healthy human individuals. The repertoire was sequenced with immunoSEQ multiplex PCR; TCRdb's copy has only in-frame clones and lacks some. The sample yields around 2,000,000 clones, over 85% seen once. Material for sequencing was naive CD4+ T cells sorted from blood. These receptors all stem from a man younger than 35 in good health. CDR3s include the opening cysteine and the closing phenylalanine or tryptophan. A D gene is named only where the DNA matches it firmly. Clone sizes are given selectively: once, few, many, or a class where the clone is expanded.

d_call j_call clone_size v_call cdr3_nt cdr3_aa
TRBD1 TRBJ1-1 once TRBV12-5 TGTGCTAGTGGTTGGGACAGCCCGAACACTGAAGCTTTCTTT CASGWDSPNTEAFF
NA TRBJ2-7 once TRBV25-1 TGTGCCAGCAGCCAATACTCGGGGGGCACTTACGAGCAGTACTTC CASSQYSGGTYEQYF
TRBD1 TRBJ1-1 NA TRBV7-2 TGTGCCAGCAGCGGGACAGGGGTCACTGAAGCTTTCTTT CASSGTGVTEAFF
TRBD1 TRBJ1-2 NA TRBV7-8 TGTGCCAGCAGCTACGGGACAGGGGTCCTCTATGGCTACACCTTC CASSYGTGVLYGYTF
NA TRBJ2-3 NA TRBV14 TGTGCCAGCAGCCCTCTACATAGGGGGAGTGAGGATACGCAGTATTTT CASSPLHRGSEDTQYF
TRBD1 TRBJ2-4 once TRBV7-2 TGTGCCAGCAGCTTAGGGACAGGTATTCAGGACAGGAACATTCAGTACTTC CASSLGTGIQDRNIQYF
NA TRBJ2-5 NA TRBV7-9 TGTGCCAGCAGCTTTGAACCGTTGAAATCGGAAGAGACCCAGTACTTC CASSFEPLKSEETQYF
NA TRBJ2-7 NA TRBV6-5 TGTGCCAGCAGTGAAAGCTACGAGCAGTACTTC CASSESYEQYF
NA TRBJ1-2 NA TRBV7-2 TGTGCCAGCAGCTTCACCAGGGATCGGAAGGGCTACACCTTC CASSFTRDRKGYTF
TRBD1 TRBJ1-5 NA TRBV6-1 TGTGCCAGCAGTGAAGGGGGATCCGACAGGGGCGTAAGGGCCCAGCATTTT CASSEGGSDRGVRAQHF
NA TRBJ2-2 NA TRBV4-3 TGCGCCAGCAGCCAAGAGGGATTGGGGGAGCTGTTTTTT CASSQEGLGELFF
TRBD2 TRBJ2-1 NA TRBV15 TGTGCCACCAGCAGAGATACCCTAGCTAGCGGGAGGTATGAGCAGTTCTTC CATSRDTLASGRYEQFF
TRBD2 TRBJ2-2 NA TRBV2 TGTGCCAGCAGTGAAGGGACTAGCGGGAGGGGCTGGACCGGGGAGCTGTTTTTT CASSEGTSGRGWTGELFF
TRBD1 TRBJ1-5 NA TRBV15 TGTGCCACCAGCAGGCCCGGGACAGGTGGTAATCAGCCCCAGCATTTT CATSRPGTGGNQPQHF
TRBD2 TRBJ2-5 NA TRBV6-1 TGTGCCAGCGCATTAGCGGGGGGAAAGACCCAGTACTTC CASALAGGKTQYF
TRBD2 TRBJ2-1 NA TRBV2 TGTGCCATCCTTAGCGGGGGGAACAATGAGCAGTTCTTC CAILSGGNNEQFF
NA TRBJ1-5 NA TRBV4-1 TGCGCCAGCAGCCAGGTTCGGCTGAGGGAAGCTAGCAATCAGCCCCAGCATTTT CASSQVRLREASNQPQHF
NA TRBJ1-1 NA TRBV5-6 TGTGCCAGCACCCGTACACTTAACACTGAAGCTTTCTTT CASTRTLNTEAFF
NA TRBJ2-7 NA TRBV7-9 TGTGCCAGCAGCTTGGAATACGAGCAGTACTTC CASSLEYEQYF
NA TRBJ2-2 NA TRBV5-1 TGCGCCAGCCTCGGCGGCGGCTTGTCAACCGGGGAGCTGTTTTTT CASLGGGLSTGELFF
NA TRBJ1-1 NA TRBV6-5 TGTGCCAGCAGTTCCGATTCCCCTATTGAAGCTTTCTTT CASSSDSPIEAFF
NA TRBJ1-5 NA TRBV21-1 TGTGCCAGTAACGGACAGAGAGGTTTT CASNGQRGF
TRBD2 TRBJ2-1 NA TRBV7-2 TGTGCCAGCAGCCCCGCTCTTAGCGGGAGGGCCCGGGAGCAGTTCTTC CASSPALSGRAREQFF
TRBD2 TRBJ2-1 NA TRBV5-1 TGCGCCAGCAGCCCTGGAACGGGACTAGCGGGAGTGTTTGAGCAGTTCTTC CASSPGTGLAGVFEQFF
TRBD2 TRBJ2-1 NA TRBV6-5 TGTGCCACCTTTAGCGGGGGGACCTACAATGAGCAGTTCTTC CATFSGGTYNEQFF
NA TRBJ2-7 NA TRBV19 TGTGCCAGTAACCCCCCCAATCGGGAAGAGCAGTACTTC CASNPPNREEQYF
NA TRBJ1-3 NA TRBV7-9 TGTGCCAGCAGCTTAGGAGGTTCGGCCAAAGCAGGAAACACCATATATTTT CASSLGGSAKAGNTIYF
NA TRBJ1-4 NA TRBV2 TGTGCCAGCAGTGCGTTGCCAAATGAAAAACTGTTTTTT CASSALPNEKLFF
NA TRBJ2-3 NA TRBV5-1 TGCGCCAGCAGCATGACAGGATTCCCAGATACGCAGTATTTT CASSMTGFPDTQYF
NA TRBJ1-1 NA TRBV2 TGTGCCAGCTGTAGGGGGACTGAAGCTTTCTTT CASCRGTEAFF
TRBD2 TRBJ2-1 NA TRBV9 TGTGCCAGCAGTACGGGACTAGCGAACTACAATGAGCAGTTCTTC CASSTGLANYNEQFF
NA TRBJ2-1 NA TRBV29-1 TGCAGCGTTTCCCCCCTGCGGGCGTACAATGAGCAGTTCTTC CSVSPLRAYNEQFF
NA TRBJ2-6 many TRBV28 TGTGCCAGCAGCCCCACACGCAAGGGGGCCAACGTCCTGACTTTC CASSPTRKGANVLTF
TRBD2 TRBJ2-3 NA TRBV28 TGTGCCAGCAGCGGACTAGCGGTAACAGATACGCAGTATTTT CASSGLAVTDTQYF
NA TRBJ2-7 once TRBV25-1 TGTGCCAGCAGTGGATGGGACGAGCCTTACGAGCAGTACTTC CASSGWDEPYEQYF